The rows below give T cell receptor beta chains drawn from one sample of a study of T cell repertoires in cytomegalovirus infection. TCRdb analysed the reads with MiXCR anew, one entry per CDR3 protein. The table records about 530,000 distinct CDR3 sequences, approximately 25% of them present only once. Sequenced: PBMCs. These receptors originate from a human donor in good health (CMV status not recorded). Some clones in this sample may be carry-over from other donors' samples. Each CDR3 is given with its conserved first and last residue. A D gene is named only where the DNA matches it firmly. Size is omitted from some rows. Given values are once, few, many or a class for expanded clones.

v_call	clone_size	j_call	d_call	cdr3_aa	cdr3_nt
TRBV4-1	-	TRBJ2-1	TRBD1	CASSQRIQGREQFF	TGCGCCAGCAGCCAGAGAATACAGGGGCGGGAGCAGTTCTTC
TRBV7-2	many	TRBJ2-1	TRBD2	CASSFRLAGADEQFF	TGTGCCAGCAGCTTTCGACTAGCGGGAGCGGATGAGCAGTTCTTC
TRBV6-2/TRBV6-3	many	TRBJ2-2	-	CASSYSGSRSGELFF	TGTGCCAGCAGTTACAGTGGATCGCGGTCAGGGGAGCTGTTTTTT
TRBV7-2	many	TRBJ1-1	-	CASSPSSPNTEAFF	TGTGCCAGCAGCCCATCCAGCCCGAACACTGAAGCTTTCTTT
TRBV6-2/TRBV6-3	few	TRBJ1-1	TRBD1	CASSYHLWVQGFTEAFF	TGTGCCAGCAGTTACCACCTTTGGGTACAGGGGTTCACTGAAGCTTTCTTT
TRBV5-6	-	TRBJ2-2	-	CASSLLVARGTGELFF	TGTGCCAGCAGCTTGTTAGTGGCGCGGGGCACCGGGGAGCTGTTTTTT
TRBV7-2	many	TRBJ2-2	-	CASTLSTGELFF	TGTGCCAGCACCCTTTCCACCGGGGAGCTGTTTTTT
TRBV12-3/TRBV12-4	-	TRBJ1-5	-	CASSTTGYNQPQHF	TGTGCCAGCAGCACTACAGGGTACAATCAGCCCCAGCATTTT
TRBV7-2	many	TRBJ1-5	-	CASSLAGDQPQHF	TGTGCCAGCAGCTTAGCCGGGGATCAGCCCCAGCATTTT
TRBV10-3	-	TRBJ2-5	-	CAISESDPGTAQYF	TGTGCCATCAGTGAGTCCGACCCTGGTACGGCCCAGTACTTC
TRBV7-9	few	TRBJ2-1	TRBD2	CAIRKTSGISSYNEQFF	TGTGCCATACGAAAGACTAGCGGGATAAGCTCCTACAATGAGCAGTTCTTC
TRBV7-2	-	TRBJ2-7	-	CASSLIAGWYEQYF	TGTGCCAGCAGCTTAATCGCAGGATGGTACGAGCAGTACTTC
TRBV9	-	TRBJ2-2	TRBD2	CASSVPRTERESGELFF	TGTGCCAGCAGCGTACCCCGGACAGAGCGGGAGTCGGGGGAGCTGTTTTTT
TRBV28	many	TRBJ1-1	-	CASSPGTQAFF	TGTGCCAGCAGTCCGGGGACTCAAGCTTTCTTT
TRBV7-8	many	TRBJ2-1	-	CASSLGQIIPNEQFF	TGTGCCAGCAGCTTAGGCCAGATCATCCCCAATGAGCAGTTCTTC
TRBV29-1	-	TRBJ2-1	TRBD1	CSVNGPLRGRFSYNEQFF	TGCAGCGTCAATGGGCCCCTTAGGGGGCGATTCTCCTACAATGAGCAGTTCTTC
TRBV20-1	-	TRBJ2-7	-	CSAREGAGPALSEQYF	TGCAGTGCTAGAGAGGGGGCAGGGCCGGCCTTAAGCGAGCAGTACTTC
TRBV7-9	few	TRBJ1-1	-	CASSHRPDTPNTEAFF	TGTGCCAGCAGCCACAGACCGGACACCCCGAACACTGAAGCTTTCTTT
TRBV5-5	few	TRBJ2-4	TRBD1	CASSLGTGAYPQYF	TGTGCCAGCAGCCTTGGGACAGGGGCATATCCTCAGTACTTC